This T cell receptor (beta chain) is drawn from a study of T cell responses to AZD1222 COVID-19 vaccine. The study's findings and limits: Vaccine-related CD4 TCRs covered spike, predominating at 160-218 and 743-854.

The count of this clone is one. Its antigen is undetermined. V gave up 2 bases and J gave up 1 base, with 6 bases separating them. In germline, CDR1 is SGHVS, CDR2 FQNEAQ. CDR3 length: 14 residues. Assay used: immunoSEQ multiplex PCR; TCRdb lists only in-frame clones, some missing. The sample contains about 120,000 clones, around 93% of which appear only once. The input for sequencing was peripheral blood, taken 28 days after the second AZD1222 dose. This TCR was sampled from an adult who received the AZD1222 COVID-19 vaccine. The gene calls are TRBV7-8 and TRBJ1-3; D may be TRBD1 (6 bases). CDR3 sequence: CASSLQGSGNTIYF. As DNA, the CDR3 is TGTGCCAGCAGCTTACAGGGGTCTGGAAACACCATATATTTT.